This TCR beta chain was profiled in a study of post-analysis software for immune sequencing data (dated by TCRdb to the mid-2010s). For the wider study: Disease courses on record covered relapsing-remitting, secondary progressive and progressive-relapsing multiple sclerosis, though some patients had no subtype annotation. A subset of samples was prepared in parallel using single-end sample barcoding, then pooled and co-amplified after Illumina adapter ligation. The patient repertoires were compared against more than 10 previously published healthy control repertoires obtained from donors aged roughly 6 to 28 years. The full study reports these points: Significantly higher frequencies in patients than in controls were found for about five TRBV segments, including TRBV5-6, TRBV5-1 and TRBV20-1. Strong co-clustering of samples prepared in the same batch was shown by direct clustering with F measure, prompting a batch-effect correction. Multiple sclerosis patients had significantly lower normalized Chao1 diversity than controls, a result that suggests substantial peripheral T-cell clonal expansion. The control group was slightly older than the multiple sclerosis patient group.

To demonstrate the VDJtools post-analysis software, the study profiled TCR beta repertoires from the peripheral blood of under 15 young patients with multiple sclerosis. The multiple sclerosis patients were children and adolescents ranging in age from roughly 6 to 15 years. Of note for this clonotype: Its specific antigen is unknown. No much larger clone is present one base from it, and per-base qualities are unavailable.

The method was PCR. TCRdb records Illumina HiSeq 2500 as the sequencer. To reduce PCR and sequencing biases, unique molecular identifiers were incorporated into the TCR beta cDNA libraries. Every 1 to 10 million input T cells yielded roughly 500,000 cDNA molecules, meaning each molecule approximated one T cell. The patient libraries were prepared and sequenced using the same protocol as the earlier healthy control dataset. Samples belonging to the same batch were prepared together, multiplexed and sequenced on a shared HiSeq lane. As for the authors' bioinformatics: MIGEC handled the raw barcoded reads, throwing out single-read molecular identifier groups before consensus assembly and CDR3 extraction. VDJtools was used for post-analysis of the clonotype tables, with diversity normalized by down-sampling every dataset to the smallest sample size. Repertoire overlap clustering matched CDR3 amino acid but not nucleotide sequences to correct batch-related cross-sample contamination. Starting from the raw public reads, TCRdb applied fastp trimming at Q25, assembled clones with MiXCR and retained in-frame beta chains. Identical CDR3 proteins give one entry, which carries the most common genes and DNA. The V and J calls and clone size come from TCRdb's table, not from the authors' own analysis. A total of about 770,000 distinct CDR3 sequences appear in this sample, about 45% of them only once. The ten largest clonotypes hold 4.9% of the sample.

CDR1 and CDR2 are drawn from the germline V gene (reference sequence): DFQATT, SNEGSKA. Taken from cysteine to phenylalanine, the CDR3 has 15 residues. The only DNA kept is the CDR3, 45 bases in frame from the first base. V has 4 bases trimmed and J has 5 bases trimmed; junction bases matching no gene number 9. The TCR comes from a girl aged 5 to 17 with multiple sclerosis. Sequencing used blood. The chain uses TRBV20-1 and TRBJ2-7; TRBD2 agrees with 12 junctional bases. Here is the DNA: TGCAGTGCTACCACCTGGACTAGCGGGATTGACGAGCAGTACTTC. This is translated as CSATTWTSGIDEQYF.